This TCR beta chain was observed in a study of T cells in Graves' hyperthyroidism and ophthalmopathy. Authors of the study amplified TCR beta CDR3 regions from RNA transcripts. First-round RT-PCR with HTBI primers amplified the TCR CDR3 region. TCRdb reanalysed the multiplex PCR reads using MiXCR and keeps one entry per CDR3 protein. Of about 280,000 distinct CDR3 sequences listed, less than 30% are singletons. Newly diagnosed patients aged 18 to 65 had hyperthyroidism of under 2 months' duration. Diagnoses were made from clinical symptoms, serum measures (thyroxine and TRAb), thyroid ultrasound and orbital computed tomography. The PBMCs studied were ones that came from about 10 ml fresh peripheral blood. General study results and limits: Ophthalmopathy could be told apart from stable hyperthyroidism with a 13 V-J model.

J gave up 9 bases and V 6 bases, and 12 bases lay outside the gene matches. In germline, CDR1 is MNHNS, CDR2 SASEGT. The CDR3 covers 15 residues. Regarding this clonotype: Antigen unknown.

Input material: blood. V usage is TRBV6-1 and J usage is TRBJ2-7; 12 bases agree with TRBD2. The clonotype was recovered from a man aged 40-50 years with Graves' hyperthyroidism that later progressed to Graves' ophthalmopathy. CDR3 DNA sequence: TGTGCCAGCAGCCCCTGGCTAGCGGGAGGGGAGGTGCAGTACTTC. Its translation is CASSPWLAGGEVQYF.